Detailed here is one T cell receptor (beta chain). What it binds is unknown. The data stem from a study of T cells in Graves' hyperthyroidism and ophthalmopathy. General study points: Clonotypes that were expanded in thyroid above 0.001 mostly appeared in blood too.

The source material, RNA transcripts, was used to amplify TCR beta CDR3 regions. The primer set for the first-round RT-PCR of the TCR CDR3 was HTBI. Using its own MiXCR run on the multiplex PCR reads, TCRdb lists one record per CDR3 protein. The sample has roughly 700,000 distinct CDR3 sequences; roughly 32% are singletons. V dropped 2 bases and J dropped 7 bases, with 9 bases sitting between them. The germline CDR1 and CDR2 sequences are ENHRY and SYGVKD. This CDR3 region has 13 residues. This clonotype was sampled from a woman aged 40 to 49 with Graves' hyperthyroidism. Sequencing was done on a sample of blood. This rearrangement joins TRBV10-3 to TRBJ1-5; D ambiguous. CDR3 loop: CAISEGEWQPQHF. As DNA, the CDR3 is TGTGCCATCAGTGAGGGTGAGTGGCAGCCCCAGCATTTT.